Sequencing of this T cell receptor beta chain was carried out in a study of blood T cells in healthy people across ages. This clonotype occurred a few times. The second PCR ran about 7 to 12 cycles with a sample-barcoded 5' primer and J-beta primers. Each CDR3 protein is one row after TCRdb ran MiXCR on the 5' RACE reads. The sample consists of under 2 million distinct CDR3 sequences, roughly 32% of them appearing once. The sample consisted of blood. The TCR originated in a woman between 25 and 40 years old in good health.

Here the CDR3 DNA reads TGCGCCAGCAGCTTGTTTCAGATGGGCACTGAAGCTTTCTTT. Its protein is CASSLFQMGTEAFF. The V gene is TRBV5-1, the J gene TRBJ1-1; D unresolved. V gave up 1 base and J gave up 4 bases, with 11 bases separating them. The V gene's germline CDR1 is SGHRS and CDR2 YFSETQ. The CDR3 loop spans 14 amino acids.